The 7 T cell receptor beta chains reported below all come from one sample, sequenced in a study of identical twins. TCRdb re-called the 5' RACE reads through MiXCR, storing one row per CDR3 protein. This sample has approximately 280,000 distinct CDR3 sequences, with less than 9% found just once. These data are also associated with another study on yellow fever vaccine responses in identical twins.

Sequencing was done on a sample of memory (CD45RO+) T cells sorted from blood. These receptor sequences come from a young woman in good health.

The rearrangement uses TRBV20-1 and TRBJ2-5; 8 bases align to TRBD2. V was clipped by 3 bases and J by 5 bases; unmatched bases: 8. Germline CDR1 is DFQATT and CDR2 is SNEGSKA (reference sequence). The CDR3 runs to 14 residues. In DNA form, the CDR3 reads TGCAGTGCTAGGGAACGGGGGGGGACGGAGACCCAGTACTTC. Protein sequence: CSARERGGTETQYF.

V and J are TRBV6-2 or TRBV6-3 and TRBJ2-3; D uncertain. This CDR3 is built from 16 residues. V was clipped by 2 bases and J by 1 base, with 13 bases between them. Germline lookup yields CDR1 MNHEY and CDR2 SVGEGT. In DNA, the CDR3 is TGTGCCAGCAGTTACGCCACCAGCGAGGGCACAGATACGCAGTATTTT. Protein sequence: CASSYATSEGTDTQYF.

This clonotype was counted only a few times. CDR3: CSAAQPTYRGRRTEAFF. CDR3 DNA sequence: TGCAGTGCAGCTCAGCCCACTTACAGGGGGCGTCGAACTGAAGCTTTCTTT. The V gene is TRBV20-1, the J gene TRBJ1-1; TRBD1 matches 9 bases. The length of the CDR3 is 17 residues. V shed 6 bases and J 5 bases; nucleotides not matched to a gene: 19. Germline V CDR1 and CDR2: DFQATT, SNEGSKA (reference sequence).

This clonotype was observed a few times. V gene TRBV2 combines with J gene TRBJ2-7; perhaps TRBD2 as D (6 bases). Germline V gene lookup returns CDR1 SNHLY and CDR2 FYNNEI. Trimming removed 8 bases at V and 0 bases at J, with 11 bases between. CDR3 length: 13 residues. CDR3 sequence reads: CASGGRDSYEQYF. The DNA of the CDR3 is TGTGCCAGCGGAGGGCGGGACTCCTACGAGCAGTACTTC. The entire variable domain, with the rest obtained from reference TRBV2 and TRBJ2-7, is as follows: EPEVTQTPSHQVTQMGQEVILRCVPISNHLYFYWYRQILGQKVEFLVSFYNNEISEKSEIFDDQFSVERPDGSNFTLKIRSTKLEDSAMYFCASGGRDSYEQYFGPGTRLTVT.

This clonotype was observed a few times. J is TRBJ2-1 and V is TRBV5-1, with TRBD2 matching 8 bases. Germline V CDR1 and CDR2: SGHRS, YFSETQ. The CDR3 totals 17 residues. With 2 bases clipped from V and 8 bases from J, the junction kept 15 bases outside the gene matches. The CDR3 nucleotides are TGCGCCAGCAGCTTCCCGGAGCGGGAGAGTAAATTCGATGAGCAGTTCTTC. This encodes CASSFPERESKFDEQFF.

In this sample, this clonotype turned up a few times. The chain's CDR3 is CASSSTQYNEQFF. CDR3 DNA sequence: TGTGCCAGCAGCTCAACACAGTACAATGAGCAGTTCTTC. This chain uses TRBV7-3 with TRBJ2-1; D is ambiguous. The germline V gene encodes CDR1 SGHTA and CDR2 FQGTGA. The CDR3 length is 13 residues. Trimming took off 4 bases at V and 4 bases at J, with 8 bases between the two ends.

This clonotype came up many times. The V gene is TRBV5-6, the J gene TRBJ1-1, with a tentative D call TRBD1 (5 bases). V was trimmed by 0 bases and J by 4 bases, leaving 13 bases between them. Germline V gene sequence: CDR1 SGHDT, CDR2 YYEEEE. CDR3 length: 15 amino acids. CDR3 loop: CASSLGPTGFTEAFF. CDR3 in DNA: TGTGCCAGCAGCTTGGGGCCCACAGGTTTCACTGAAGCTTTCTTT.